Each of the 8 T cell receptor beta chains below was sequenced from the same sample in a study of blood T cell repertoires in COVID-19 (dated by TCRdb to about 2020). Libraries came from the immunoSEQ multiplex PCR assay. TCRdb mirrors the immuneACCESS table, restricted to in-frame sequences. Some clones are absent from its copies; in checked studies, under half trace to an unresolved V gene, and the reason for the others is unknown. The sample data list 250,000 to 350,000 clones, and approximately 91% of these were observed just once. The ten largest clones take up less than 0.95% of the sample. Sequenced sample: peripheral blood. These receptors were collected from a woman aged 40 to 50 who had recovered from COVID-19.

In this sample, this clone turned up once. The genes are TRBV28 and TRBJ2-5; D uncertain. This CDR3 region has 13 residues. The V and J ends lost 5 bases and 2 bases respectively, with 9 bases between them. Germline V gene data show CDR1 as MDHEN and CDR2 as SYDVKM. The DNA of the CDR3 is TGTGCCAGCAGTGGCACACCGCAAGAGACCCAGTACTTC. The encoded protein is CASSGTPQETQYF.

This chain connects TRBV14 to TRBJ2-5; 9 bases align to TRBD1. CDR3 length: 15 residues. Germline CDR1 reads SGHDN; CDR2 reads FVKESK. Trimming removed 4 bases from V and 5 bases from J; junction bases left unmatched: 8. Here the CDR3 DNA reads TGTGCCAGCAGCCTCAACAGGGGGCTATGGGAGACCCAGTACTTC. It codes for CASSLNRGLWETQYF.

V usage is TRBV7-3 and J usage is TRBJ2-1; TRBD1 might be the D (5 bases). Per germline, CDR1 SGHTA and CDR2 FQGTGA. Trimming took off 2 bases at V and 3 bases at J, with 11 bases between the two ends. CDR3 length: 15 amino acids. The CDR3 sequence: CASSLGQGVYNEQFF. As DNA, the CDR3 is TGTGCCAGCAGCTTAGGGCAGGGCGTCTACAATGAGCAGTTCTTC.

This chain's CDR3 is CASSRQGGIDTQYF. For the CDR3, the DNA is TGTGCCAGCAGTAGACAGGGGGGTATAGATACGCAGTATTTT. The chain recombines TRBV27 with TRBJ2-3, with 9 bases fitting TRBD1. Per germline, CDR1 MNHEY and CDR2 SMNVEV (reference sequence). This CDR3 is 14 amino acids long. The J segment lost 5 bases and the V segment lost 5 bases, leaving 5 bases of the junction unmatched.

The chain joins TRBV5-1 to TRBJ1-4; TRBD1 is a possible D gene (5 bases). Germline CDR1 reads SGHRS; CDR2 reads YFSETQ. V was trimmed by 0 bases and J by 6 bases, leaving 9 bases between them. The length of the CDR3 is 14 residues. This chain's CDR3 is CASSLAGFHEKLFF. The CDR3, as DNA: TGCGCCAGCAGCTTGGCAGGGTTTCATGAAAAACTGTTTTTT.

The chain has TRBV19 and TRBJ2-3; 7 bases are shared with TRBD1. The CDR3 runs to 15 residues. V lost 4 bases and J lost 3; bases outside the gene matches: 7. Germline V gives CDR1 LNHDA, CDR2 SQIVND (reference sequence). The CDR3 reads CASSKVTGKTDTQYF. The CDR3 nucleotides read TGTGCCAGTAGTAAAGTGACAGGGAAGACAGATACGCAGTATTTT.

This clone showed up just once. The rearrangement uses TRBV7-3 and TRBJ2-1, with TRBD1 matching 12 bases. Trimming cost V 3 bases and J 7 bases; bases outside gene matches: 4. The CDR3 is 15 amino acids. Germline CDR1 SGHTA, CDR2 FQGTGA. The CDR3: CASSLGTGGLNEQFF. The CDR3 region has the DNA TGTGCCAGCAGCTTGGGGACAGGGGGCCTAAATGAGCAGTTCTTC.

This clone occurred once. J is TRBJ2-5 and V is TRBV14, with D unclear. This CDR3 is 12 amino acids long. Looked up from germline, CDR1 is SGHDN and CDR2 is FVKESK. V lost 0 bases and J lost 8, with 7 bases in between. In nucleotides, the CDR3 is TGTGCCAGCAGCCAAGATCGCGTCACCCAGTACTTC. Protein product: CASSQDRVTQYF.